These 12 T cell receptor beta chains originate from one sample sequenced in a study of T cell repertoires in cytomegalovirus infection. One entry per CDR3 protein results from TCRdb running MiXCR on the reads. The sample yields fewer than 300,000 distinct CDR3 sequences, 20% to 30% seen once. The specimen was PBMCs. The source is a human donor in good health (CMV status not recorded). Some clones in this sample may be carry-over from other donors' samples.

V usage is TRBV10-3 and J usage is TRBJ2-6, with 7 bases lining up with TRBD2. Germline-derived CDR1 and CDR2 are ENHRY and SYGVKD. V dropped 3 bases and J dropped 4; count of bases not matched to a gene: 12. CDR3 length: 18 residues. Here the CDR3 DNA reads TGTGCCATCAGTGATCCCCTGGGAGGGCCAGGGGGGGCCAACGTCCTGACTTTC. This codes for CAISDPLGGPGGANVLTF.

The chain joins TRBV6-2 or TRBV6-3 to TRBJ1-5; a possible D gene is TRBD1 (6 bases). The ends were cut back, 2 bases at V and 0 bases at J, with 8 bases in the middle. Per the germline V gene, CDR1 is MNHEY and CDR2 is SVGEGT. There are 15 residues in the CDR3. The CDR3 coding sequence is TGTGCCAGCAGTTACCAGGGGAGTAGCAATCAGCCCCAGCATTTT. Residues: CASSYQGSSNQPQHF.

This clonotype showed up many times. The chain combines TRBV6-1 with TRBJ1-2; 7 bases are shared with TRBD1. J gave up 0 bases and V 6 bases, and 7 bases lay outside the gene matches. CDR1 MNHNS and CDR2 SASEGT come from the germline V gene. The CDR3 is 15 amino acids. The DNA of the CDR3 is TGTGCCAGCAGCGCACTAGGGGGCGCTAACTATGGCTACACCTTC. This gives the protein CASSALGGANYGYTF.

Many counts were recorded for this clonotype. The chain is built from TRBV7-2 and TRBJ1-2, with D perhaps matching TRBD1 (5 bases). Germline lookup yields CDR1 SGHTA and CDR2 FQGNSA. Between the trimmed V and J ends, which lost 6 bases and 5 bases, there was a span of 13 bases. The CDR3 sequence is 13 residues long. The CDR3 DNA reads TGTGCCAGCAGTCCCCCAGGGCTTTATGGCTACACCTTC. Its protein is CASSPPGLYGYTF.

The chain couples TRBV28 to TRBJ1-2, with D perhaps TRBD1 (5 bases). Germline CDR1 is MDHEN and CDR2 is SYDVKM. The CDR3 spans 15 residues. The ends were cut back, 3 bases at V and 6 bases at J, with 17 bases in the middle. As DNA, the CDR3 is TGTGCCAGCAGTTTCACGAGGAGGGGAGGAGATGGCTACACCTTC. Translated: CASSFTRRGGDGYTF.

In this sample, this clonotype turned up a few times. At one boundary the junction diverges from the germline segment, which might be a read error. J is TRBJ1-1 and V is TRBV7-9; D gene unclear. This CDR3 is built from 11 residues. Germline loops: CDR1 SEHNR, CDR2 FQNEAQ (reference sequence). The CDR3 region is CASSLAGPGVF. CDR3 nucleotide sequence: TGTGCCAGCAGCTTAGCAGGACCCGGGGTCTTT.

This clonotype was seen more than once but under ten times. The chain has TRBV11-2 and TRBJ2-7; possible D gene TRBD1, 6 bases. V lost 5 bases, J lost 3 bases, and 14 bases lay in between. Per germline, CDR1 SGHAT and CDR2 FQNNGV. This CDR3 has 14 amino acids. CDR3 sequence reads: CASSKWGPDYEQYF. In DNA form, the CDR3 reads TGTGCCAGCAGCAAGTGGGGGCCGGACTACGAGCAGTACTTC. Together with reference TRBV11-2 and TRBJ2-7, the CDR3 gives the full variable domain: EAGVAQSPRYKIIEKRQSVAFWCNPISGHATLYWYQQILGQGPKLLIQFQNNGVVDDSQLPKDRFSAERLKGVDSTLKIQPAKLEDSAVYLCASSKWGPDYEQYFGPGTRLTVT.

The gene calls are TRBV7-6 and TRBJ2-2, with 7 bases matching TRBD1. The CDR3 covers 15 residues. CDR1 and CDR2 from the germline V gene are SGHVS and FNYEAQ. Unmatched junction bases numbered 9, after V lost 5 bases and J lost 6 bases. The CDR3 nucleotides read TGTGCCAGCAGCCCTGCGCAGGGGGTCGCCGGGGAGCTGTTTTTT. This sequence encodes CASSPAQGVAGELFF. Full variable domain (missing parts from reference TRBV7-6 and TRBJ2-2): GAGVSQSPRYKVTKRGQDVALRCDPISGHVSLYWYRQALGQGPEFLTYFNYEAQQDKSGLPNDRFSAERPEGSISTLTIQRTEQRDSAMYRCASSPAQGVAGELFFGEGSRLTVL.

This clonotype was picked up a small number of times. This sequence joins TRBV20-1 and TRBJ1-2; 7 bases line up with TRBD1. Losses at the gene ends were 3 bases for V and 4 bases for J; bases not matched to a gene: 8. Germline CDR1 is DFQATT and CDR2 is SNEGSKA (reference sequence). This CDR3 is 14 amino acids long. The chain's CDR3 is CSARAGQTVYGYTF. CDR3 DNA: TGCAGTGCTAGGGCGGGACAGACAGTCTATGGCTACACCTTC.

This clonotype showed up just a few times. This rearrangement joins TRBV29-1 to TRBJ2-1, with 10 bases aligning to TRBD2. Germline assignment: CDR1 SQVTM and CDR2 ANQGSEA. With 0 bases clipped from V and 8 bases from J, the junction kept 7 bases outside the gene matches. This CDR3 has 15 amino acids. The CDR3 sequence is CSVEDFLAGDYEQFF. DNA for the CDR3: TGCAGCGTTGAAGATTTCCTAGCGGGGGATTATGAGCAGTTCTTC.

There are a few counts of this clonotype. The V and J genes are TRBV24-1 and TRBJ2-3; the D gene is possibly TRBD2 (5 bases). The germline V gene has CDR1 KGHDR and CDR2 SFDVKD. The CDR3 length is 16 residues. Between the trimmed V and J ends, which lost 6 bases and 5 bases, there was a span of 20 bases. CDR3 sequence (DNA): TGTGCCACCAGTCCTGAGGGAAGTCGAGAGGTAGATACGCAGTATTTT. It encodes CATSPEGSREVDTQYF.

This clonotype was observed at least ten times. This chain uses TRBV7-6 with TRBJ2-7; D call uncertain. Trimming took 8 bases from V and 2 from J, leaving 10 bases between them. Germline V lookup: CDR1 SGHVS, CDR2 FNYEAQ. This CDR3 comprises 12 residues. CDR3 amino acids: CASFRVPYEQYF. CDR3 DNA sequence: TGTGCCAGCTTCCGGGTTCCCTACGAGCAGTACTTC.